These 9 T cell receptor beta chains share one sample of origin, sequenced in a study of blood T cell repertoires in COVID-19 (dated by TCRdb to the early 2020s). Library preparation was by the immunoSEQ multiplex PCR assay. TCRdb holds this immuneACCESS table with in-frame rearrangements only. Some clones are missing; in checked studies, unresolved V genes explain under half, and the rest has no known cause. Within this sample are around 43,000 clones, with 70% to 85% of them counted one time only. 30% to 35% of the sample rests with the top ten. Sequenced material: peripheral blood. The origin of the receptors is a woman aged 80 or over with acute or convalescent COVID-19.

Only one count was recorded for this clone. The CDR3 sequence is CASTRADNEQFF. The CDR3 DNA reads as TGTGCCAGCACGAGGGCCGACAATGAGCAGTTCTTC. The chain recombines TRBV28 with TRBJ2-1, with D maybe TRBD2 (5 bases). Germline V gives CDR1 MDHEN, CDR2 SYDVKM. Trimming removed 7 bases from V and 5 bases from J, with 9 bases in between. The CDR3 extends over 12 amino acids.

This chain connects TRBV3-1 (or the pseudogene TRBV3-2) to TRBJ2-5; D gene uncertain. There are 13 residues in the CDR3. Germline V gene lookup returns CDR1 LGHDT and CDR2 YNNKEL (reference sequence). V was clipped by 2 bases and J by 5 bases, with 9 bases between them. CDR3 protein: CASSQFRQETQYF. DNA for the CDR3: TGTGCCAGCAGCCAATTCAGGCAGGAGACCCAGTACTTC.

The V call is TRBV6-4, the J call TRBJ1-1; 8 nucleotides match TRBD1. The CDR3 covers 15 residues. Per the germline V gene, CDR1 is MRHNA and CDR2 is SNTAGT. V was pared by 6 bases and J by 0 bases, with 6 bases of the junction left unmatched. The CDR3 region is CASRVTGEMNTEAFF. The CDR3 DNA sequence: TGTGCCAGCAGGGTGACAGGGGAGATGAACACTGAAGCTTTCTTT.

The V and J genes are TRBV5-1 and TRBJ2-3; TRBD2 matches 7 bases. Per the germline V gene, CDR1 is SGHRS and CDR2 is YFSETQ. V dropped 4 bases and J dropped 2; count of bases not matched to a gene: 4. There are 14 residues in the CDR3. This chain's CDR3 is CASSPGTNTDTQYF. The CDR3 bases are TGCGCCAGCAGCCCCGGGACTAACACAGATACGCAGTATTTT.

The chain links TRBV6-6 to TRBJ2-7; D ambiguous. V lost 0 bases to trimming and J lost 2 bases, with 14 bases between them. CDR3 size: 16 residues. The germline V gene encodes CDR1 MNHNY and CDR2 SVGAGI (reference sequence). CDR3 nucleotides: TGTGCCAGCAGTTACTCGGCACCACCTCTAGCCTACGAGCAGTACTTC. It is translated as CASSYSAPPLAYEQYF.

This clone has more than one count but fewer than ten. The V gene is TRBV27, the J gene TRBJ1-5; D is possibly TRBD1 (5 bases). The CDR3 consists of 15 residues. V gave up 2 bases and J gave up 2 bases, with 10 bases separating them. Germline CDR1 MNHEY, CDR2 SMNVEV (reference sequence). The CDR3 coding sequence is TGTGCCAGCAGTTTACAGGGTTTCGGCAATCAGCCCCAGCATTTT. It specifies CASSLQGFGNQPQHF.

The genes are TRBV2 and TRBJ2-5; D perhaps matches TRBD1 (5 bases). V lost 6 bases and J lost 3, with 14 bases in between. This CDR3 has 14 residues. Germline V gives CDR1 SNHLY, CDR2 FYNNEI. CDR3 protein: CASRTREVEETQYF. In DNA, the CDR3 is TGTGCCAGCAGGACCAGGGAAGTGGAAGAGACCCAGTACTTC.

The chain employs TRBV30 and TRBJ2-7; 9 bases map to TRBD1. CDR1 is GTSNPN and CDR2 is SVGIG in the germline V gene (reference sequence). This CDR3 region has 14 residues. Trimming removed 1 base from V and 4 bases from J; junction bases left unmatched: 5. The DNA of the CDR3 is TGTGCCTGGAGTGGAGGGACAGGGAGGTACGAGCAGTACTTC. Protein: CAWSGGTGRYEQYF.

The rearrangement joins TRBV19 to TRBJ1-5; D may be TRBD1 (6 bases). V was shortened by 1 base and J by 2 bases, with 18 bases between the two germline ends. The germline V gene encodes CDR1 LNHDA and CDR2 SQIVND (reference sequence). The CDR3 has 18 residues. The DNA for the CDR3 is TGTGCCAGTAGTATAGGACAGGTAAACAACTGGGGCAATCAGCCCCAGCATTTT. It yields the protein CASSIGQVNNWGNQPQHF. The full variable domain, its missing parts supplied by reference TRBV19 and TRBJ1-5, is DGGITQSPKYLFRKEGQNVTLSCEQNLNHDAMYWYRQDPGQGLRLIYYSQIVNDFQKGDIAEGYSVSREKKESFPLTVTSAQKNPTAFYLCASSIGQVNNWGNQPQHFGDGTRLSIL.